A selection of T cell receptor beta chains follows, all from one sample in a study of control samples from healthy donors and cancer patients. Clones were sequenced by immunoSEQ multiplex PCR, and TCRdb holds only the in-frame ones, with some missing. The table records fewer than 150,000 clones, 75% to 95% of them present only once. The sample taken for sequencing was blood. The receptors originated from a man aged 18 to 29 in good health. The CDR3 runs from the conserved cysteine through the conserved F or W. Fields, in order: J gene, clone size, D gene, V gene, CDR3 protein, CDR3 DNA. D genes are given only for firm matches. Rows give clone size only sometimes, using once, few, many, or a class for an expanded clone.

j_call: TRBJ1-1; clone_size: -; d_call: -; v_call: TRBV6-5; cdr3_aa: CVTGLGTEAFF; cdr3_nt: TGTGTCACAGGGCTGGGGACTGAAGCTTTCTTT
j_call: TRBJ1-5; clone_size: -; d_call: -; v_call: TRBV5-6; cdr3_aa: CASSLDRNQPQHF; cdr3_nt: TGTGCCAGCAGCCTCGATAGAAATCAGCCCCAGCATTTT
j_call: TRBJ1-5; clone_size: -; d_call: TRBD1; v_call: TRBV30; cdr3_aa: CAWSGTGGYQPQHF; cdr3_nt: TGTGCCTGGTCCGGGACAGGGGGCTATCAGCCCCAGCATTTT
j_call: TRBJ2-7; clone_size: -; d_call: TRBD2; v_call: TRBV9; cdr3_aa: CASSPPGLATYEQYF; cdr3_nt: TGTGCCAGCAGCCCCCCGGGACTAGCCACCTACGAGCAGTACTTC
j_call: TRBJ2-5; clone_size: once; d_call: -; v_call: TRBV7-7; cdr3_aa: CASRRTGTQQETQYF; cdr3_nt: TGTGCCAGCAGACGCACCGGGACTCAACAAGAGACCCAGTACTTC
j_call: TRBJ2-3; clone_size: -; d_call: TRBD1; v_call: TRBV5-4; cdr3_aa: CASSFRDRGKYTQYF; cdr3_nt: TGTGCCAGCAGCTTCCGGGACAGGGGGAAATATACGCAGTATTTT
j_call: TRBJ2-3; clone_size: -; d_call: -; v_call: TRBV6-1; cdr3_aa: CASSELRPPGTDTQYF; cdr3_nt: TGTGCCAGCAGTGAACTGAGACCTCCCGGCACAGATACGCAGTATTTT
j_call: TRBJ2-5; clone_size: -; d_call: -; v_call: TRBV3-1/TRBV3-2; cdr3_aa: CASSQDWAGPQETQYF; cdr3_nt: TGTGCCAGCAGCCAAGATTGGGCAGGACCTCAAGAGACCCAGTACTTC
j_call: TRBJ1-1; clone_size: -; d_call: -; v_call: TRBV4-1; cdr3_aa: CASSQVAPAEAFF; cdr3_nt: TGCGCCAGCAGCCAAGTCGCTCCCGCTGAAGCTTTCTTT
j_call: TRBJ2-7; clone_size: -; d_call: -; v_call: TRBV6-5; cdr3_aa: CASSADPYEQYF; cdr3_nt: TGTGCCAGCTCAGCGGACCCCTACGAGCAGTACTTC
j_call: TRBJ2-5; clone_size: -; d_call: TRBD1; v_call: TRBV7-9; cdr3_aa: CASSLLGTGKRETQYF; cdr3_nt: TGTGCCAGCAGCTTACTCGGGACAGGGAAAAGGGAGACCCAGTACTTC
j_call: TRBJ2-6; clone_size: -; d_call: -; v_call: TRBV6-6; cdr3_aa: CASSLDRSGANVLTF; cdr3_nt: TGTGCCAGCAGCCTCGACCGTTCTGGGGCCAACGTCCTGACTTTC
j_call: TRBJ2-3; clone_size: few; d_call: TRBD2; v_call: TRBV7-9; cdr3_aa: CASRLAGADTQYF; cdr3_nt: TGTGCCAGCAGACTAGCGGGGGCAGATACGCAGTATTTT
j_call: TRBJ2-1; clone_size: -; d_call: TRBD1; v_call: TRBV27; cdr3_aa: CASSFLRGGVSGEQFF; cdr3_nt: TGTGCCAGCAGTTTCCTTAGAGGGGGCGTCTCAGGTGAGCAGTTCTTC
j_call: TRBJ1-2; clone_size: -; d_call: -; v_call: TRBV21-1; cdr3_aa: CASSIRTGGIYGYTF; cdr3_nt: TGTGCCAGCAGTATCAGGACAGGGGGAATCTATGGCTACACCTTC
j_call: TRBJ2-2; clone_size: once; d_call: TRBD1; v_call: TRBV7-3; cdr3_aa: CASSITGTANTGELFF; cdr3_nt: TGTGCCAGCAGCATAACCGGGACAGCGAACACCGGGGAGCTGTTTTTT
j_call: TRBJ1-1; clone_size: -; d_call: TRBD1; v_call: TRBV4-1; cdr3_aa: CASSPQGTNTEAFF; cdr3_nt: TGCGCCAGCAGTCCACAGGGGACGAACACTGAAGCTTTCTTT
j_call: TRBJ1-2; clone_size: -; d_call: -; v_call: TRBV10-3; cdr3_aa: CAIRGGGESDGYTF; cdr3_nt: TGTGCCATCAGGGGCGGGGGGGAATCTGATGGCTACACCTTC
j_call: TRBJ1-2; clone_size: once; d_call: TRBD1; v_call: TRBV13; cdr3_aa: CASSLGRGQGLSGYTF; cdr3_nt: TGTGCCAGCAGCTTAGGACGTGGACAGGGCCTATCTGGCTACACCTTC
j_call: TRBJ1-1; clone_size: -; d_call: -; v_call: TRBV5-1; cdr3_aa: CASSLDSVSEAFF; cdr3_nt: TGCGCCAGCAGCTTGGACAGCGTGTCTGAAGCTTTCTTT
j_call: TRBJ2-5; clone_size: -; d_call: TRBD2; v_call: TRBV4-2; cdr3_aa: CASSQDGTSGAPETQYF; cdr3_nt: TGTGCCAGCAGCCAAGATGGGACTAGCGGGGCACCGGAGACCCAGTACTTC
j_call: TRBJ2-7; clone_size: once; d_call: -; v_call: TRBV11-2; cdr3_aa: CASSLQRTHEQYF; cdr3_nt: TGTGCCAGCAGCCTCCAAAGGACCCACGAGCAGTACTTC